This T cell receptor beta chain was retrieved from a study of blood T cells in healthy people across ages. Findings of the study overall: Per million T cells, TCR beta diversity dropped about linearly as age rose. Without sorted subsets, naive and antigen-experienced compartments could not be conclusively compared.

About this clonotype itself: Its target is unknown.

Combining a sample-barcoded 5' primer with a J-beta primer mix, a second PCR ran for roughly 6 to 11 cycles. TCRdb called the 5' RACE reads again in MiXCR, with one record for every CDR3 protein. The table records some 1,000,000 distinct CDR3 sequences, around 25% of them present only once. With 3 bases clipped from V and 0 bases from J, the junction kept 13 bases outside the gene matches. The CDR3 is 19 residues long. Germline-derived CDR1 and CDR2 are SGHTA and FQGTGA. This same sample was also taken into another study, of T cells of mothers and their children. That investigation notes: Samples were provided by three healthy Caucasian mothers and their six children. It was related mother-child pairs that showed slightly higher overlap than unrelated pairs, without reaching significance.

The chain couples TRBV7-3 to TRBJ1-3, with TRBD1 matching 8 bases. This TCR was recovered from a girl aged 2-15 years in good health. Source material: blood. In DNA form, the CDR3 reads TGTGCCAGCAGCTTCTACCCCCCCGGGACAGGTTCCTCTGGAAACACCATATATTTT. Translating gives CASSFYPPGTGSSGNTIYF.